Listed below are T cell receptor beta chains from one sample, sequenced in a study of blood T cell repertoires in COVID-19. The protocol was immunoSEQ multiplex PCR, while the TCRdb copy is restricted to in-frame clones and leaves out a portion. The sample holds approximately 390,000 clones, 88% seen once. Input material: PBMCs or T cells enriched from blood (not recorded which). The receptors originated from a woman aged 40 to 55 with acute COVID-19. Both conserved end residues are part of each CDR3. Each record gives: V gene, clone size, J gene, D gene, CDR3 DNA, CDR3 protein. A D gene is named only where the DNA matches it firmly. Clone sizes are given selectively: once, few, many, or a class where the clone is expanded.

>TRBV4-1|-|TRBJ2-2|TRBD2
TGCGCCAGCAGCCTGAACCCGGGACTAGGGACCGGGGAGCTGTTTTTT
CASSLNPGLGTGELFF
>TRBV10-3|-|TRBJ2-7|TRBD2
TGTGCCATCAGTGACGGGAGGGACGAGCAGTACTTC
CAISDGRDEQYF
>TRBV5-4|-|TRBJ2-3|TRBD1
TGTGCCAGCAGGACGGGACAGGGGGCGATGGGTACAGATACGCAGTATTTT
CASRTGQGAMGTDTQYF
>TRBV7-9|-|TRBJ2-1|-
TGTGCCAGCAGCTTAACAGGGTTGGGGGAGCAGTTCTTC
CASSLTGLGEQFF
>TRBV6-5|-|TRBJ1-3|-
TGTGCCAGCAGTTCCCCGGGGAGTGGAAACACCATATATTTT
CASSSPGSGNTIYF
>TRBV3-1/TRBV3-2|-|TRBJ2-5|-
TGTGCCAGCAGCCAAGGGCGGGGCCCAGGTACCCAGTACTTC
CASSQGRGPGTQYF
>TRBV19|-|TRBJ2-3|-
TGTGCCAGTAAGGCAGCGGCGGGAAAAACAGATACGCAGTATTTT
CASKAAAGKTDTQYF
>TRBV11-2|-|TRBJ1-5|-
TGTGCCAGCAGCTTAACAGGAGATAGCAATCAGCCCCAGCATTTT
CASSLTGDSNQPQHF
>TRBV3-1/TRBV3-2|-|TRBJ2-3|-
TGTGCCAGCAGCTTCGGAGGTATGGCCACAGATACGCAGTATTTT
CASSFGGMATDTQYF
>TRBV7-2|-|TRBJ2-7|-
TGTGCCAGCCTACACGGGGGAAGCTCCTACGAGCAGTACTTC
CASLHGGSSYEQYF
>TRBV4-1|-|TRBJ2-5|TRBD1
TGCGCCAGCAGCCCCCTCGAGGGACAGGCCCAAGAGACCCAGTACTTC
CASSPLEGQAQETQYF
>TRBV2|-|TRBJ2-1|-
TGTGCCAGCGACAGAAACAATGAGCAGTTCTTC
CASDRNNEQFF
>TRBV6-5|-|TRBJ2-5|TRBD2
TGTGCCAGCAGGAGTACTAGCGGGGGAAGCGAGACCCAGTACTTC
CASRSTSGGSETQYF
>TRBV24-1|once|TRBJ2-5|-
TGTGCCACCAGTGATCCCAGGGTGAAGACCCAGTACTTC
CATSDPRVKTQYF
>TRBV11-2|-|TRBJ1-1|-
TGTGCCAGCAGCCCGGCAGGGGTGAACACTGAAGCTTTCTTT
CASSPAGVNTEAFF
>TRBV5-1|once|TRBJ2-5|-
TGCGCCAGCAGGAATGGACACCCACAAGAGACCCAGTACTTC
CASRNGHPQETQYF
>TRBV19|-|TRBJ1-2|TRBD1
TGTGCCAGTAGTATAGAGCGGTCGACAGGGGATTCAAACTATGGCTACACCTTC
CASSIERSTGDSNYGYTF
>TRBV29-1|-|TRBJ1-2|TRBD1
TGCAGCGTTGAGGTCAGGGGGGGCTACACCTTC
CSVEVRGGYTF
>TRBV4-1|-|TRBJ1-2|-
TGCGCCAGCAGCCCAGCCGGGGGGGGCGACTATGGCTACACCTTC
CASSPAGGGDYGYTF
>TRBV2|-|TRBJ1-6|TRBD1
TGTGCCAGCAGTGAAGGGACAGGGCGCCAATCACCCCTCCACTTT
CASSEGTGRQSPLHF
>TRBV18|-|TRBJ2-3|-
TGTGCCAGCTCACCAAATTCAGTGTTGGGTCAGGGTACAGATACGCAGTATTTT
CASSPNSVLGQGTDTQYF
>TRBV6-5|-|TRBJ1-5|TRBD1
TGTGCCAGCGCGAGGGACAGGGGCGATCAGCCCCAGCATTTT
CASARDRGDQPQHF
>TRBV3-1/TRBV3-2|-|TRBJ1-1|TRBD1
TGTGCCAGCAGCCAGGGACAGGGAACCTCTGAAGCTTTCTTT
CASSQGQGTSEAFF
>TRBV12-5|-|TRBJ2-3|-
TGTGCTAGTGGTCCGAGAGGTGATTTGCCAGATACGCAGTATTTT
CASGPRGDLPDTQYF
>TRBV6-1|once|TRBJ2-7|TRBD2
TGTGCCAGCAGTGATATAGCGGGGGTGACCTACGAGCAGTACTTC
CASSDIAGVTYEQYF
>TRBV27|-|TRBJ2-7|TRBD2
TGTGCCAGCAGTTTATCCCAGCGGGGGAGATACGAGCAGTACTTC
CASSLSQRGRYEQYF
>TRBV5-1|once|TRBJ1-1|TRBD1
TGCGCCAGCAGCACGGGACAGGGACCCGCTTTCTTT
CASSTGQGPAFF
>TRBV5-5|-|TRBJ1-3|-
TGTGCCAGCAGCTGGAGAATGACCGACTCTGGAAACACCATATATTTT
CASSWRMTDSGNTIYF
>TRBV21-1|-|TRBJ2-1|-
TGTGCCAGCATCATCGAACCGGGACTAGCGGGGGGAATTAATGAGCAGTTCTTC
CASIIEPGLAGGINEQFF
>TRBV7-6|-|TRBJ2-7|TRBD2
TGTGCCAGCAGCTCCATAGCGGGGGGCTCCTACGAGCAGTACTTC
CASSSIAGGSYEQYF
>TRBV5-4|-|TRBJ2-7|-
TGTGCCAGCAGCTTGGGGGAGGAGCAGTACTTC
CASSLGEEQYF
>TRBV3-1/TRBV3-2|-|TRBJ2-5|-
TGTGCCAGCAGCCAAGTTCCCCCTGAGACCCAGTACTTC
CASSQVPPETQYF
>TRBV27|once|TRBJ2-1|-
TGTGCCAGCACTGACAGGAATGAGCAGTTCTTC
CASTDRNEQFF
>TRBV3-1/TRBV3-2|-|TRBJ1-1|-
TGTGCCAGCAGCCAAGTTGGGGCAGGCGACACTGAAGCTTTCTTT
CASSQVGAGDTEAFF
>TRBV18|-|TRBJ2-2|-
TGTGCCAGCTCGCTTGGCAGGGGCACCGGGGAGCTGTTTTTT
CASSLGRGTGELFF
>TRBV2|-|TRBJ1-5|-
TGTGCCAGCAGTGAAGAGGAGAATAGCAATCAGCCCCAGCATTTT
CASSEEENSNQPQHF
>TRBV4-1|-|TRBJ2-2|-
TGCGCCAGCAGCCAGACATCCACCGGGGAGCTGTTTTTT
CASSQTSTGELFF
>TRBV12-3/TRBV12-4|-|TRBJ1-5|-
TGTGCCAGCAGTTTAGTTCCCAGAAACCCCCAGCATTTT
CASSLVPRNPQHF
>TRBV7-2|-|TRBJ2-7|-
TGTGCCAGCAGCCCCCTCAGTTACGAGCAGTACTTC
CASSPLSYEQYF
>TRBV9|-|TRBJ1-6|-
TGTGCCAGCAGCGACGGGACAAACTCACCCCTCCACTTT
CASSDGTNSPLHF
>TRBV9|-|TRBJ1-1|TRBD1
TGTGCCAGCAGCGCCCAACAGGGGGGGACTGAAGCTTTCTTT
CASSAQQGGTEAFF
>TRBV30|-|TRBJ1-1|-
TGTGCCTGGCTGACAGAGTTCATGAACACTGAAGCTTTCTTT
CAWLTEFMNTEAFF
>TRBV11-2|-|TRBJ2-2|TRBD2
TGTGCCAGCAGCTGGGCTAGCGGGGCCGGGGAGCTGTTTTTT
CASSWASGAGELFF
>TRBV10-2|-|TRBJ1-1|TRBD1
TGCGCCAGCAGTGGGGGACAGGATAGGGCTTTCTTT
CASSGGQDRAFF
>TRBV4-1|-|TRBJ1-5|TRBD1
TGCGCCAGCACCCTCGGACAGGGTGGCAATCAGCCCCAGCATTTT
CASTLGQGGNQPQHF
>TRBV9|-|TRBJ2-3|TRBD2
TGTGCCAGCAGCGTAGGGTCTAGCGGTACTGGCACAGATACGCAGTATTTT
CASSVGSSGTGTDTQYF
>TRBV7-9|-|TRBJ1-3|-
TGTGCCAGCAGCTTACCCACAGGGCCCGGAAACACCATATATTTT
CASSLPTGPGNTIYF
>TRBV12-5|-|TRBJ2-1|TRBD2
TGTGCTAGTGGTTTGGTATGGGGAGGGGCCTACAATGAGCAGTTCTTC
CASGLVWGGAYNEQFF
>TRBV14|-|TRBJ2-7|-
TGTGCCAGCAGCCCTTGGACAGCCTACGAGCAGTACTTC
CASSPWTAYEQYF
>TRBV7-2|-|TRBJ1-2|-
TGTGCCAGCAACACCCGTCAGGCGAGCTATGGCTACACCTTC
CASNTRQASYGYTF